These 25 T cell receptor beta chains were sequenced from one sample in a study of CD8+ T cells in alopecia areata. Extraction and reverse transcription of RNA yielded cDNA as the sequencing template. Repertoires were generated with immunoSEQ multiplex PCR, while TCRdb's copy carries only in-frame clones and drops some. The table lists hundreds of thousands of clones, under 70% of them singletons. The material was CD4+ T cells sorted from blood, obtained at week 0. These receptors came from a human donor with alopecia areata.

The chain links TRBV9 to TRBJ2-2; D gene ambiguous. Germline CDR1 SGDLS, CDR2 YYNGEE. The length of the CDR3 is 13 residues. With 1 base removed from V and 5 bases from J, the gap between germline ends came to 6 bases. CDR3 in amino acids: CASSVYVTGELFF. The CDR3 DNA is TGTGCCAGCAGCGTATACGTAACCGGGGAGCTGTTTTTT.

The CDR3 loop is CASSPQGPNYGYTF. As DNA, the CDR3 is TGTGCCAGCAGCCCACAGGGGCCTAACTATGGCTACACCTTC. V gene TRBV7-6 combines with J gene TRBJ1-2, with TRBD1 matching 7 bases. From germline, CDR1 is SGHVS and CDR2 FNYEAQ. V dropped 5 bases and J dropped 0; count of bases not matched to a gene: 3. The CDR3 is 14 residues long.

The chain joins TRBV6-5 to TRBJ1-1; no reliable D call. The length of the CDR3 is 15 residues. CDR1 is MNHEY, CDR2 SVGAGI, per germline. V shed 6 bases and J shed 7 bases, with 21 bases lying between them. The CDR3 nucleotides are TGTGCCAGCAGGAACTCTTGGGCGGACTACGATGAAGCTTTCTTT. It codes for CASRNSWADYDEAFF.

The V and J genes are TRBV25-1 and TRBJ2-7, with a tentative D call TRBD2 (5 bases). The V gene's germline CDR1 is MGHDK and CDR2 SYGVNS. The CDR3 has 14 residues. V was pared by 5 bases and J by 5 bases, with 16 bases between. CDR3 nucleotide sequence: TGTGCCAGCAGTACTAGAGGGATCAGCGACGAGCAGTACTTC. Encoded protein: CASSTRGISDEQYF.

This clone occurred a few times. Written as DNA, the CDR3 is TGTGCCAGCAGCGGACCCGGGGGCACAGATACGCAGTATTTT. Amino acid sequence: CASSGPGGTDTQYF. The chain joins TRBV2 to TRBJ2-3; maybe TRBD2 (5 bases). The CDR3 is 14 amino acids. The ends were cut back, 6 bases at V and 1 base at J, with 11 bases in the middle. From germline, CDR1 is SNHLY and CDR2 FYNNEI. Combining the CDR3 with reference TRBV2 and TRBJ2-3 gives the whole variable domain EPEVTQTPSHQVTQMGQEVILRCVPISNHLYFYWYRQILGQKVEFLVSFYNNEISEKSEIFDDQFSVERPDGSNFTLKIRSTKLEDSAMYFCASSGPGGTDTQYFGPGTRLTVL.

The chain joins TRBV30 to TRBJ2-5; 8 bases match TRBD1. V trimming: 4 bases; J trimming: 5 bases; junction bases outside the gene matches: 3. CDR3 length: 12 residues. The germline V gene encodes CDR1 GTSNPN and CDR2 SVGIG (reference sequence). DNA for the CDR3: TGTGCCTGGACAGGGGGCCGGGAGACCCAGTACTTC. It is translated as CAWTGGRETQYF.

In nucleotides, the CDR3 is TGTGCCAGCAGCCAGGGACAGGTGGAAAAACTGTTTTTT. Amino acid sequence: CASSQGQVEKLFF. The chain uses TRBV7-9 and TRBJ1-4; the match to TRBD1 covers 8 bases. The CDR3 extends over 13 amino acids. The V segment lost 5 bases and the J segment 8 bases; nucleotides outside the gene matches: 4. Germline CDR1 SEHNR, CDR2 FQNEAQ (reference sequence). Full variable domain (outside the CDR3, taken from reference TRBV7-9 and TRBJ1-4): DTGVSQNPRHKITKRGQNVTFRCDPISEHNRLYWYRQTLGQGPEFLTYFQNEAQLEKSRLLSDRFSAERPKGSFSTLEIQRTEQGDSAMYLCASSQGQVEKLFFGSGTQLSVL.

This clone came up a few times. The V call is TRBV29-1, the J call TRBJ1-1, with 12 bases lining up with TRBD1. V lost 7 bases to trimming and J lost 3 bases; unmatched junction nucleotides: 3. This CDR3 region has 13 residues. The V gene's germline CDR1 is SQVTM and CDR2 ANQGSEA. CDR3: CSAGTGGHTEAFF. The CDR3 DNA sequence: TGCAGCGCTGGGACAGGGGGCCACACTGAAGCTTTCTTT.

The CDR3 is CASSFLAASTKDTQYF. The CDR3 bases are TGTGCCAGCAGTTTTCTAGCGGCCTCTACTAAAGATACGCAGTATTTT. The chain employs TRBV5-4 and TRBJ2-3; TRBD2 matches at 7 bases. The CDR3 length is 16 residues. In germline, CDR1 is SGHNT, CDR2 YYREEE (reference sequence). With V trimmed by 5 bases and J by 5 bases, 14 bases remained unmatched.

V is TRBV4-1 and J is TRBJ2-5; weak D call: TRBD2 (5 bases). Germline V gene data show CDR1 as MGHRA and CDR2 as YSYEKL. The CDR3 is 17 residues long. Trimming removed 6 bases from V and 4 bases from J, with 24 bases in between. The CDR3 DNA reads as TGCGCCAGCAGTCAATCGGCGAGGGTGAGGGCACCAGAGACCCAGTACTTC. Protein product: CASSQSARVRAPETQYF.

The V call is TRBV7-3, the J call TRBJ2-1; D remains unclear. V was trimmed by 3 bases and J by 8 bases, leaving 20 bases between them. Germline V gene sequence: CDR1 SGHTA, CDR2 FQGTGA. This CDR3 contains 16 residues. The CDR3 DNA sequence: TGTGCCAGCAGCTTTAGATTGGTCTCTCCACGGGATGAGCAGTTCTTC. It translates to CASSFRLVSPRDEQFF.

This chain uses TRBV5-1 with TRBJ1-3; D is possibly TRBD1 (5 bases). The germline V gene has CDR1 SGHRS and CDR2 YFSETQ. V was clipped by 2 bases and J by 7 bases, with 22 bases between them. The CDR3 totals 17 residues. CDR3: CASSLNPIRETKNTIYF. The CDR3 DNA is TGCGCCAGCAGCTTAAACCCAATCAGGGAAACGAAGAACACCATATATTTT.

The CDR3: CASSPFRGELFF. CDR3 nucleotide sequence: TGTGCCAGCAGTCCCTTCCGGGGGGAGCTGTTTTTT. The rearrangement joins TRBV9 to TRBJ2-2; D unresolved. Germline CDR1 SGDLS, CDR2 YYNGEE. The ends were cut back, 5 bases at V and 8 bases at J, with 10 bases in the middle. This CDR3 contains 12 residues.

The V and J genes are TRBV27 and TRBJ1-2; 9 nucleotides match TRBD1. The CDR3 is made up of 14 amino acids. V was pared by 5 bases and J by 8 bases, with 9 bases of the junction left unmatched. CDR1 is MNHEY and CDR2 is SMNVEV in the germline V gene (reference sequence). CDR3 DNA sequence: TGTGCCAGCAGTGCTACAGGGGGCCCAAGAGGCTACACCTTC. Amino acids: CASSATGGPRGYTF.

This clone showed up just a few times. This chain joins TRBV25-1 and TRBJ2-1, with 7 bases fitting TRBD2. The CDR3 extends over 13 amino acids. With V trimmed by 4 bases and J by 9 bases, 6 bases remained unmatched. The germline gives CDR1 MGHDK, CDR2 SYGVNS. DNA for the CDR3: TGTGCCAGCAGTGCCACGGGGGGACGTGAGCAGTTCTTC. Translation gives CASSATGGREQFF.

The CDR3 DNA reads TGTGCCAGCAGTCCCACCGGGGGCCAAGAGACCCAGTACTTC. Protein sequence: CASSPTGGQETQYF. This chain joins TRBV4-2 and TRBJ2-5; D is possibly TRBD2 (6 bases). CDR3 length equals 14 residues. Looked up from germline, CDR1 is LGHNA and CDR2 is YNFKEQ. V lost 6 bases to trimming and J lost 1 base, with 12 bases between them.

This chain links TRBV7-2 with TRBJ2-3; 7 bases are a match to TRBD2. CDR1 SGHTA and CDR2 FQGNSA come from the germline V gene. The CDR3 has 16 residues. The junction had 11 bases not matched to a gene; V was cut back by 4 bases and J by 4 bases. CDR3 amino acids: CASSSRGTLRADTQYF. Here the CDR3 DNA reads TGTGCCAGCAGCTCGCGGGGGACCCTGAGGGCAGATACGCAGTATTTT.

Regarding this clone: One junction end does not reproduce the germline sequence, and a read error may be involved. V is TRBV7-7 and J is TRBJ2-1; D is perhaps TRBD1 (6 bases). This CDR3 region has 13 residues. Germline-derived CDR1 and CDR2 are SSHAT and FNYEAQ (reference sequence). CDR3 sequence reads: CASSLEWGREQFF. The CDR3 bases are TGTGCTAGCAGCTTAGAATGGGGGCGTGAGCAGTTCTTC.

This sequence joins TRBV6-5 and TRBJ1-1, with D unclear. Trimming cost V 5 bases and J 4 bases, with 11 bases left between them. Germline loops: CDR1 MNHEY, CDR2 SVGAGI. The CDR3 length is 13 residues. CDR3 in DNA: TGTGCCAGCAGTCGAACCGGGCCCACTGAAGCTTTCTTT. Protein sequence: CASSRTGPTEAFF.

This clone showed up just once. CDR3 sequence (DNA): TGTGCCTGTACCTTTGGAGGGGGAGAGACCCAGTACTTC. Translated, it gives CACTFGGGETQYF. The chain carries TRBV30 and TRBJ2-5; D may match TRBD1 or TRBD2 (6 bases each). The length of the CDR3 is 13 residues. Per germline, CDR1 GTSNPN and CDR2 SVGIG (reference sequence). The V gene lost 6 bases and the J gene lost 4 bases, with 15 bases spanning the gap.

This chain joins TRBV29-1 and TRBJ1-2; 7 bases are a match to TRBD1. After removal of 3 bases from V and 4 bases from J, the junction contained 8 bases not matched to a gene. The CDR3 length is 14 residues. Looked up from germline, CDR1 is SQVTM and CDR2 is ANQGSEA. DNA of the CDR3: TGCAGCGTTGACCTAGTAGGGGGCTTCTATGGCTACACCTTC. Translating gives CSVDLVGGFYGYTF. Combining the CDR3 with reference TRBV29-1 and TRBJ1-2 gives the whole variable domain SAVISQKPSRDICQRGTSLTIQCQVDSQVTMMFWYRQQPGQSLTLIATANQGSEATYESGFVIDKFPISRPNLTFSTLTVSNMSPEDSSIYLCSVDLVGGFYGYTFGSGTRLTVV.

This chain links TRBV9 with TRBJ1-1; D is uncertain. The V gene's germline CDR1 is SGDLS and CDR2 YYNGEE. The CDR3 has 15 amino acids. The germline V and J ends were trimmed by 4 bases and 3 bases, with 16 bases remaining between them. The CDR3 DNA is TGTGCCAGCAGCCCTCCGACCCCAAGGGACACTGAAGCTTTCTTT. Translating it yields CASSPPTPRDTEAFF.

The gene calls are TRBV7-2 and TRBJ2-6, with D perhaps TRBD1 or TRBD2 (5 bases each). Trimming took 5 bases from V and 0 from J, leaving 8 bases between them. CDR1 is SGHTA and CDR2 is FQGNSA in the germline V gene. This CDR3 comprises 15 residues. The CDR3 coding sequence is TGTGCCAGCAGCCCTGGGGGCTCTGGGGCCAACGTCCTGACTTTC. Encoded protein: CASSPGGSGANVLTF. The full variable domain, with the rest looked up from reference TRBV7-2 and TRBJ2-6, is GAGVSQSPSNKVTEKGKDVELRCDPISGHTALYWYRQSLGQGLEFLIYFQGNSAPDKSGLPSDRFSAERTGGSVSTLTIQRTQQEDSAVYLCASSPGGSGANVLTFGAGSRLTVL.

This clone has only a few counts. The chain recombines TRBV5-1 with TRBJ2-4; no clear D. Germline CDR1 SGHRS, CDR2 YFSETQ. V lost 4 bases to trimming and J lost 1 base, with 12 bases between them. This CDR3 contains 15 residues. CDR3 in DNA: TGCGCCAGCAGCCCTGGGCCTCAGGCCAAAAACATTCAGTACTTC. Its protein product is CASSPGPQAKNIQYF.

This chain links TRBV4-2 with TRBJ1-3, with D unclear. The CDR3 is 16 amino acids. Per the germline V gene, CDR1 is LGHNA and CDR2 is YNFKEQ. V was pared by 0 bases and J by 0 bases, with 9 bases between. Written as DNA, the CDR3 is TGTGCCAGCAGCCAAGAAGCGGCTTCCTCTGGAAACACCATATATTTT. The encoded protein is CASSQEAASSGNTIYF.